In its sample, the clone carrying this T cell receptor (beta chain) was seen many times. Sorted libraries were derived from about a million CD4+ or CD8+ T cells. Deletions cut 1 base from V and 11 bases from J, with 9 bases between. The germline gives CDR1 SGHVS, CDR2 FNYEAQ. The CDR3 covers 13 residues. The data were obtained in a study of neurological immune-mediated disorders. MiXCR was run by TCRdb on the 5' RACE reads, yielding one entry per CDR3 protein. The data contain about 19,000 distinct CDR3 sequences, 7.5% of them singletons. Sequencing was carried out using CD8+ T cells from blood. The TCR sequence derives from a woman in her twenties or thirties with HTLV-1-associated myelopathy (HAM/TSP). The chain uses TRBV7-6 and TRBJ1-6; D is unclear. The CDR3 sequence: CASSLGGYTPLHF. The DNA for the CDR3 is TGTGCCAGCAGCTTAGGAGGATATACACCCCTCCACTTT. Full variable domain (outside the CDR3, taken from reference TRBV7-6 and TRBJ1-6): GAGVSQSPRYKVTKRGQDVALRCDPISGHVSLYWYRQALGQGPEFLTYFNYEAQQDKSGLPNDRFSAERPEGSISTLTIQRTEQRDSAMYRCASSLGGYTPLHFGNGTRLTVT.